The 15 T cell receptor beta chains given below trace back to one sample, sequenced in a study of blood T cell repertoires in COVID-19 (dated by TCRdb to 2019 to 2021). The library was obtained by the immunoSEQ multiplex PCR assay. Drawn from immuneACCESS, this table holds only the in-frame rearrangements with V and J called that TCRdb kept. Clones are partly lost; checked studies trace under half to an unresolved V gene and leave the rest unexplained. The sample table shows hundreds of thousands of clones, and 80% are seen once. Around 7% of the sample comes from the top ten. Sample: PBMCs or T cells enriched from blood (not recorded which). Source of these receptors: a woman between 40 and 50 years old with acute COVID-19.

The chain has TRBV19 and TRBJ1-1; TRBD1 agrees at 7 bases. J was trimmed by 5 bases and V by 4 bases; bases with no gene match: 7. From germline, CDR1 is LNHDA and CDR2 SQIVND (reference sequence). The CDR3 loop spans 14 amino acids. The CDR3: CASSTVGRGTEAFF. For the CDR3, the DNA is TGTGCCAGTAGTACCGTGGGCAGGGGGACTGAAGCTTTCTTT.

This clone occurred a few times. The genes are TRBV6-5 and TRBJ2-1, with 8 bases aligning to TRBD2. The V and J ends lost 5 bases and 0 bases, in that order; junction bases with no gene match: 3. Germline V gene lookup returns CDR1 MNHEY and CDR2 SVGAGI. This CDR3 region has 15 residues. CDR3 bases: TGTGCCAGCAGTACAGCGGGGGCCTCCTACAATGAGCAGTTCTTC. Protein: CASSTAGASYNEQFF.

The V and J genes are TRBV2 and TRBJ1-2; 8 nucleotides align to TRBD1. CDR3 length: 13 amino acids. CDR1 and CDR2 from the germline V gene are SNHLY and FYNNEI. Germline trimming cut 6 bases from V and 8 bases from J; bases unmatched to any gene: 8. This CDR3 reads CASREDRAGGYTF. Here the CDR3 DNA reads TGTGCCAGCAGAGAGGACAGGGCGGGAGGCTACACCTTC.

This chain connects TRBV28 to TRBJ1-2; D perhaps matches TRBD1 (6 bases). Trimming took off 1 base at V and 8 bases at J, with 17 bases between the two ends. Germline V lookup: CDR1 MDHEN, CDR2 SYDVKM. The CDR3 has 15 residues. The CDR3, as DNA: TGTGCCAGCAGTTTATTTATGGGCAGGGGACGAGGCTACACCTTC. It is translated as CASSLFMGRGRGYTF.

The CDR3 reads CSASGGGSAAKNIQYF. The DNA for the CDR3 is TGCAGTGCTAGTGGTGGAGGGAGTGCGGCCAAAAACATTCAGTACTTC. The gene calls are TRBV20-1 and TRBJ2-4, with D perhaps matching TRBD2 (6 bases). The CDR3 covers 16 residues. Germline lookup yields CDR1 DFQATT and CDR2 SNEGSKA (reference sequence). V was clipped by 3 bases and J by 1 base, with 16 bases between them.

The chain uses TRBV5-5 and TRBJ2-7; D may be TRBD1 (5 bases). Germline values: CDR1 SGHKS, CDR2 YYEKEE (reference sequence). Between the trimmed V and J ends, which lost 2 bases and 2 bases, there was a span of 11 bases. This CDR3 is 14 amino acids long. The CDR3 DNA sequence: TGTGCCAGCAGCTTTCAGGCAGGGCCCTACGAGCAGTACTTC. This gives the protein CASSFQAGPYEQYF.

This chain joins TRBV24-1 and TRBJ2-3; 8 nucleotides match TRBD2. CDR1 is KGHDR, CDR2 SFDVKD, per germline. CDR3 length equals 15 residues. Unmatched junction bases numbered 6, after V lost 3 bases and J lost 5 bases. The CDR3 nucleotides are TGTGCCACCAGTGATCGACGGGGGGGCAAAGATACGCAGTATTTT. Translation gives CATSDRRGGKDTQYF.

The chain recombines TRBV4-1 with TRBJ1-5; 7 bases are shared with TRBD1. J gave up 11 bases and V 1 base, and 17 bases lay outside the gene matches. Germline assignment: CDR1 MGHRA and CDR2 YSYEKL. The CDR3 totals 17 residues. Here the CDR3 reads CASSQAPAGTVEWAQHF. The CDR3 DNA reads TGCGCCAGCAGCCAAGCCCCGGCCGGGACAGTCGAATGGGCCCAGCATTTT.

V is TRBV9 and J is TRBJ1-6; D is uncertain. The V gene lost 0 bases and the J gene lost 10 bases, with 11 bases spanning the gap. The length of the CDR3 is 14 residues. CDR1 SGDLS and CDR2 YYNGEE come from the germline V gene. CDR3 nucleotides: TGTGCCAGCAGCGTAGCATGGGCTGGATCACCCCTCCACTTT. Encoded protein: CASSVAWAGSPLHF. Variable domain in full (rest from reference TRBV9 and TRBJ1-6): DSGVTQTPKHLITATGQRVTLRCSPRSGDLSVYWYQQSLDQGLQFLIQYYNGEERAKGNILERFSAQQFPDLHSELNLSSLELGDSALYFCASSVAWAGSPLHFGNGTRLTVT.

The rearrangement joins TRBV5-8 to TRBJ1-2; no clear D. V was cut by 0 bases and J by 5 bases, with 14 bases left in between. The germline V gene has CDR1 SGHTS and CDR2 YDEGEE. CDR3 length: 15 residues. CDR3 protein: CASSLAKGEGYGYTF. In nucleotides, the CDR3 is TGTGCCAGCAGCTTGGCCAAGGGAGAAGGATATGGCTACACCTTC.

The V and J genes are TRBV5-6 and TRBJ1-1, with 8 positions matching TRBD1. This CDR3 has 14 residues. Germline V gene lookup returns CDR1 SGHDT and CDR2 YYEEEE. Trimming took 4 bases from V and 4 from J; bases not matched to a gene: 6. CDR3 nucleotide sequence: TGTGCCAGCAGCCGTCCTACAGGGGGCACTGAAGCTTTCTTT. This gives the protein CASSRPTGGTEAFF.

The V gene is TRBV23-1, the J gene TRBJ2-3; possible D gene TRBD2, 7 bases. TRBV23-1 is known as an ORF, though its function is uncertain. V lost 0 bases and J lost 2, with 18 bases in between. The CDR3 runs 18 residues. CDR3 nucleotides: TGCGCCAGCAGTCAATCGGCCCGGCAGGGGACTACCACAGATACGCAGTATTTT. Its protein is CASSQSARQGTTTDTQYF.

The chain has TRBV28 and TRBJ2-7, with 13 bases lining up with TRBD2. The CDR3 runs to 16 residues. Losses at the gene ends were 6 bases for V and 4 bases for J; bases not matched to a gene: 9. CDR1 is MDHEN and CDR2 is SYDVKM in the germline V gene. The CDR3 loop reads CASRAMGLAGRYEQYF. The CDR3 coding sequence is TGTGCCAGCAGGGCGATGGGACTAGCGGGGAGATACGAGCAGTACTTC.

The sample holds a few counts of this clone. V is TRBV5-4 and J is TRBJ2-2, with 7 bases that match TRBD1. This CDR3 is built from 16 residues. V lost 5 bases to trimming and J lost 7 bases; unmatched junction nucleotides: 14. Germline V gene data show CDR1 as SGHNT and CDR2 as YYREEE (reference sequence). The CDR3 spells CASSRPEGGADGELFF. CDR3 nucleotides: TGTGCCAGCAGTCGGCCTGAAGGGGGCGCCGACGGGGAGCTGTTTTTT.

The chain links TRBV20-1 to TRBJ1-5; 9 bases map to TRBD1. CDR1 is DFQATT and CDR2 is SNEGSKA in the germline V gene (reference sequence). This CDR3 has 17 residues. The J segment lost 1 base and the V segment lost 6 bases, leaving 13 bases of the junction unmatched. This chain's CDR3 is CSASPGTGLGSNQPQHF. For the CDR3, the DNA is TGCAGTGCCAGTCCCGGGACAGGGTTAGGCAGCAATCAGCCCCAGCATTTT.